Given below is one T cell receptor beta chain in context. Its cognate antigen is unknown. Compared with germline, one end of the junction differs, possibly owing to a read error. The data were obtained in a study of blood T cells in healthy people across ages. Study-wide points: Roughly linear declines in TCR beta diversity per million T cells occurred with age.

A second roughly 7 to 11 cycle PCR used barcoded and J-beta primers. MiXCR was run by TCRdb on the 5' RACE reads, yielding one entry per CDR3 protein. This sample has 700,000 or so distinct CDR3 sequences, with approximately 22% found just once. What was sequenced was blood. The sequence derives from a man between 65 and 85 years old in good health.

CDR3 sequence: CVSSYGGTRLDEQFF. The CDR3 region has the DNA TGTGTCAGCAGTTACGGGGGGACTAGATTAGATGAGCAGTTCTTC. The rearrangement uses TRBV6-6 and TRBJ2-5; 8 nucleotides line up with TRBD2. The end of the DNA aligns better with TRBJ2-1, so the J call may be wrong. The CDR3 has 15 amino acids. Germline CDR1 is MNHNY and CDR2 is SVGAGI (reference sequence).